These 30 T cell receptor beta chains originate from one sample sequenced in a study of blood T cells in healthy people across ages. The second PCR ran 7 to 11 cycles with a sample-barcoded 5' primer and J-beta primers. TCRdb used MiXCR to reprocess the 5' RACE reads, holding one entry per CDR3 protein. The table records approximately 960,000 distinct CDR3 sequences, roughly 29% of them present only once. The same specimen was also included in a second study, on T cells of mothers and their children.

The sample taken for sequencing was blood. These receptors all stem from a woman between 40 and 55 years old in good health.

The chain combines TRBV20-1 with TRBJ2-1, with TRBD2 matching over 7 bases. Germline CDR1 reads DFQATT; CDR2 reads SNEGSKA (reference sequence). The V and J ends lost 7 bases and 7 bases, in that order; junction bases with no gene match: 7. The CDR3 sequence is 12 residues long. CDR3 loop: CSVAGGGNEQFF. DNA for the CDR3: TGCAGTGTAGCTGGGGGGGGGAATGAGCAGTTCTTC.

The V and J genes are TRBV27 and TRBJ2-3; 7 bases match TRBD2. J lost 4 bases, V lost 5 bases, and 15 bases had no gene match. The CDR3 is 17 residues long. CDR1 MNHEY and CDR2 SMNVEV come from the germline V gene (reference sequence). The chain's CDR3 is CASSPQPGRGVADTQYF. CDR3 nucleotides: TGTGCCAGCAGTCCGCAACCAGGGAGGGGCGTGGCAGATACGCAGTATTTT.

The V gene is TRBV20-1, the J gene TRBJ2-7; tentative D call: TRBD1 (8 bases). This CDR3 comprises 14 residues. Germline V gene lookup returns CDR1 DFQATT and CDR2 SNEGSKA (reference sequence). Trimming cost V 6 bases and J 7 bases, with 22 bases left between them. This CDR3 is CSARRDRFGGEQYF. In DNA, the CDR3 is TGCAGTGCAAGACGGGACAGGTTCGGGGGGGAGCAGTACTTC.

This chain connects TRBV12-3 or TRBV12-4 to TRBJ1-2; D uncertain. This CDR3 is 14 amino acids long. The V end lost 2 bases, the J end lost 5 bases, and 12 bases lay between the germline ends. The CDR3 loop is CASSLNPGRYGYTF. CDR3 nucleotide sequence: TGTGCCAGCAGTTTAAACCCCGGACGTTATGGCTACACCTTC.

This clonotype was found many times. The chain employs TRBV29-1 and TRBJ1-2, with TRBD1 as a possible D gene (5 bases). Trimming removed 6 bases from V and 8 bases from J, with 19 bases in between. The CDR3 is 13 residues long. In germline, CDR1 is SQVTM, CDR2 ANQGSEA. This chain's CDR3 is CSVQSQGKGGYTF. In DNA, the CDR3 is TGCAGCGTCCAGAGTCAGGGAAAAGGCGGCTACACCTTC. The whole variable domain, filled in from reference TRBV29-1 and TRBJ1-2, reads SAVISQKPSRDICQRGTSLTIQCQVDSQVTMMFWYRQQPGQSLTLIATANQGSEATYESGFVIDKFPISRPNLTFSTLTVSNMSPEDSSIYLCSVQSQGKGGYTFGSGTRLTVV.

The gene calls are TRBV12-3 or TRBV12-4 and TRBJ1-4, with 7 bases matching TRBD1. V dropped 6 bases and J dropped 14; count of bases not matched to a gene: 9. This CDR3 contains 12 residues. In DNA form, the CDR3 reads TGTGCCAGCAGACAATCCAGGGGGGTTCTGTTTTTT. It translates to CASRQSRGVLFF.

In this sample, this clonotype turned up many times. The rearrangement links TRBV20-1 to TRBJ1-2; a possible D gene is TRBD1 (5 bases). The CDR3 has 13 residues. V shed 5 bases and J shed 5 bases, with 15 bases lying between them. Looked up from germline, CDR1 is DFQATT and CDR2 is SNEGSKA (reference sequence). The CDR3 bases are TGCAGTGCTGCTTGGGGGTCGGGGTATGGCTACACCTTC. Amino acids: CSAAWGSGYGYTF.

This clonotype was detected ten times or more. The chain employs TRBV7-9 and TRBJ2-1; D unresolved. The V gene lost 0 bases and the J gene lost 6 bases, with 3 bases spanning the gap. Germline loops: CDR1 SEHNR, CDR2 FQNEAQ (reference sequence). The CDR3 loop spans 12 amino acids. In DNA, the CDR3 is TGTGCCAGCAGCTTAGCACTCAATGAGCAGTTCTTC. It is translated as CASSLALNEQFF.

The chain has TRBV25-1 and TRBJ1-4, with D possibly TRBD1 on 5 matching bases. The CDR3 loop spans 14 amino acids. Trimming cost V 5 bases and J 8 bases, with 15 bases left between them. From germline, CDR1 is MGHDK and CDR2 SYGVNS. CDR3 bases: TGTGCCAGCAGTTCGCTGGGGGGACGAGAAAAACTGTTTTTT. This translates into CASSSLGGREKLFF.

This clonotype was seen more than once but under ten times. Being one base from a much bigger clone, this may be a read error. The rearrangement joins TRBV29-1 to TRBJ2-7; D unresolved. Germline values: CDR1 SQVTM, CDR2 ANQGSEA. The CDR3 spans 12 residues. V gave up 3 bases and J gave up 7 bases, with 13 bases separating them. CDR3 sequence reads: CSVDIEPNEQYF. The CDR3 DNA is TGCAGCGTTGATATTGAACCCAATGAGCAGTACTTC.

The rearrangement joins TRBV28 to TRBJ2-7; TRBD2 matches 14 bases. The J call may be incorrect, as the DNA end agrees better with TRBJ2-5. The CDR3 totals 18 residues. Per germline, CDR1 MDHEN and CDR2 SYDVKM. CDR3 sequence reads: CASSQRTSGRIGTETQYF. The CDR3 DNA sequence: TGTGCCAGCAGTCAAAGGACTAGCGGGAGGATCGGGACGGAGACCCAGTACTTC.

CDR3 in amino acids: CAIRGTGPNEQFF. CDR3 nucleotide sequence: TGTGCCATCCGGGGGACAGGGCCCAATGAGCAGTTCTTC. This chain uses TRBV7-3 with TRBJ2-1, with 9 positions matching TRBD1. This CDR3 region has 13 residues. The V gene's germline CDR1 is SGHTA and CDR2 FQGTGA. Trimming at V came to 10 bases and at J to 6 bases, leaving 7 bases not matched to a gene.

There are a few counts of this clonotype. V usage is TRBV5-1 and J usage is TRBJ2-3; 7 bases map to TRBD1. The CDR3 extends over 16 amino acids. With 3 bases clipped from V and 0 bases from J, the junction kept 7 bases outside the gene matches. Germline V gene sequence: CDR1 SGHRS, CDR2 YFSETQ. The CDR3 here is CASSYYRGSSTDTQYF. The CDR3 DNA follows: TGCGCCAGCAGCTATTACAGGGGATCTAGCACAGATACGCAGTATTTT.

This clonotype was counted ten times or more. The CDR3 here is CASSTPVWGQRQETQYF. The CDR3 nucleotides read TGTGCCAGCAGCACGCCCGTTTGGGGACAGCGGCAAGAGACCCAGTACTTC. The rearrangement joins TRBV7-2 to TRBJ2-5; TRBD1 agrees at 7 bases. Germline V gene data show CDR1 as SGHTA and CDR2 as FQGNSA. The CDR3 is 17 amino acids. Unmatched junction bases numbered 14, after V lost 5 bases and J lost 2 bases.

The chain couples TRBV29-1 to TRBJ1-1, with D perhaps matching TRBD1 (5 bases). Germline lookup yields CDR1 SQVTM and CDR2 ANQGSEA. This CDR3 comprises 13 residues. V was trimmed by 3 bases and J by 9 bases, leaving 17 bases between them. Here the CDR3 reads CSVELGGGTKAFF. The CDR3 bases are TGCAGCGTTGAGTTGGGTGGGGGTACTAAAGCTTTCTTT.

The chain recombines TRBV3-1 with TRBJ1-1, with D unclear. The germline V gene encodes CDR1 LGHDT and CDR2 YNNKEL (reference sequence). The CDR3 extends over 14 amino acids. V was trimmed by 3 bases and J by 3 bases, leaving 11 bases between them. The CDR3 nucleotides read TGTGCCAGCAGCCATGTACCGGGATACACTGAAGCTTTCTTT. This gives the protein CASSHVPGYTEAFF. The entire variable domain, with the rest obtained from reference TRBV3-1 and TRBJ1-1, is as follows: DTAVSQTPKYLVTQMGNDKSIKCEQNLGHDTMYWYKQDSKKFLKIMFSYNNKELIINETVPNRFSPKSPDKAHLNLHINSLELGDSAVYFCASSHVPGYTEAFFGQGTRLTVV.

The chain recombines TRBV20-1 with TRBJ1-5; possible D gene TRBD1, 6 bases. This CDR3 has 13 amino acids. V lost 6 bases to trimming and J lost 9 bases, with 18 bases between them. Germline V gene data show CDR1 as DFQATT and CDR2 as SNEGSKA (reference sequence). Here the CDR3 DNA reads TGCAGTGCGCAACAGGGCGGGGCGGGGCCCCAGCATTTT. Protein product: CSAQQGGAGPQHF.

CDR3 in DNA: TGTGCCAGCAGTTTCACAGGGGACGGCAATCAGCCCCAGCATTTT. This codes for CASSFTGDGNQPQHF. V and J are TRBV28 and TRBJ1-5, with TRBD1 matching over 7 bases. Germline V lookup: CDR1 MDHEN, CDR2 SYDVKM. The CDR3 runs 15 residues. The V and J ends lost 3 bases and 2 bases, in that order; junction bases with no gene match: 4.

The rearrangement uses TRBV9 and TRBJ1-1, with a weak D call TRBD1 (5 bases). The CDR3 covers 14 residues. Germline V gene data show CDR1 as SGDLS and CDR2 as YYNGEE. The ends were cut back, 4 bases at V and 1 base at J, with 11 bases in the middle. CDR3 in DNA: TGTGCCAGCAGCACCGGACACGGGAACACTGAAGCTTTCTTT. This encodes CASSTGHGNTEAFF.

Only a few counts were recorded for this clonotype. V and J are TRBV9 and TRBJ1-2; no clear D. The V end lost 0 bases, the J end lost 1 base, and 10 bases lay between the germline ends. Germline assignment: CDR1 SGDLS and CDR2 YYNGEE. This CDR3 region has 15 residues. Here the CDR3 reads CASSVAPQVNYGYTF. In nucleotides, the CDR3 is TGTGCCAGCAGCGTAGCCCCGCAGGTTAACTATGGCTACACCTTC. Full variable domain (remainder filled in from reference TRBV9 and TRBJ1-2): DSGVTQTPKHLITATGQRVTLRCSPRSGDLSVYWYQQSLDQGLQFLIQYYNGEERAKGNILERFSAQQFPDLHSELNLSSLELGDSALYFCASSVAPQVNYGYTFGSGTRLTVV.

The chain links TRBV28 to TRBJ2-1; weak D call: TRBD2 (6 bases). Germline loops: CDR1 MDHEN, CDR2 SYDVKM. V lost 5 bases, J lost 5 bases, and 13 bases lay in between. The CDR3 has 14 residues. The CDR3 region has the DNA TGTGCCAGCAGTGTACCACCGGGAGACAATGAGCAGTTCTTC. Translation gives CASSVPPGDNEQFF.

This clonotype was seen repeatedly, ten times or more. The chain uses TRBV5-1 and TRBJ2-7, with a possible D match to TRBD1 (5 bases). The CDR3 consists of 15 residues. The germline V gene has CDR1 SGHRS and CDR2 YFSETQ. V was shortened by 0 bases and J by 1 base, with 11 bases between the two germline ends. CDR3 residues: CASSLEPGQSYEQYF. Here the CDR3 DNA reads TGCGCCAGCAGCTTGGAACCAGGGCAGTCCTACGAGCAGTACTTC.

Concerning this clonotype: Relative to the germline gene, one junction end is altered; a read error may explain this. The chain recombines TRBV12-3 or TRBV12-4 with TRBJ1-5, with D possibly being TRBD1 (5 bases). The CDR3 has 15 amino acids. CDR3 in DNA: TGTGCCAGCAGTCCGCTGGGACTTACCAATCAGCCCCGGCATTTT. Residues: CASSPLGLTNQPRHF.

In this sample, this clonotype turned up a few times. The chain combines TRBV9 with TRBJ2-3, with 9 nucleotides matching TRBD2. The germline V gene has CDR1 SGDLS and CDR2 YYNGEE. The CDR3 extends over 15 amino acids. V was pared by 4 bases and J by 5 bases, with 8 bases of the junction left unmatched. The CDR3 DNA sequence: TGTGCCAGCAGCCCCGGGACTAGCAGTATAGATACGCAGTATTTT. As protein: CASSPGTSSIDTQYF.

This clonotype was observed a few times. This chain joins TRBV11-2 and TRBJ2-4; 7 bases agree with TRBD1. J lost 3 bases, V lost 1 base, and 3 bases had no gene match. CDR3 size: 15 residues. CDR1 and CDR2 from the germline V gene are SGHAT and FQNNGV. This CDR3 reads CASSLGTGGKNIQYF. Written as DNA, the CDR3 is TGTGCCAGCAGCTTAGGGACAGGAGGCAAAAACATTCAGTACTTC.

To note about this clonotype: Just one base apart from a much larger clone, this may be a read error. CDR3 residues: CASSRNLGLAGGNEQYF. In nucleotides, the CDR3 is TGCGCCAGCAGCCGAAACCTTGGACTAGCGGGGGGGAATGAGCAGTACTTC. The V gene is TRBV4-3, the J gene TRBJ2-5, with 15 bases aligning to TRBD2. This CDR3 is 17 amino acids long. Germline values: CDR1 LGHNA, CDR2 YSLEER. The trim removed 4 bases at V and 11 bases at J, leaving 14 bases unmatched.

The table lists this clonotype with many counts. This chain links TRBV9 with TRBJ2-3, with 11 bases matching TRBD2. CDR3 length: 17 residues. V shed 0 bases and J 7 bases; nucleotides not matched to a gene: 10. Germline V CDR1 and CDR2: SGDLS, YYNGEE. CDR3 DNA: TGTGCCAGCAGCGTAGAACCTAGCGGGGGGCGGAGCAATACGCAGTATTTT. It codes for CASSVEPSGGRSNTQYF.

This rearrangement joins TRBV6-1 to TRBJ1-1, with 10 bases fitting TRBD1. Losses at the gene ends were 6 bases for V and 5 bases for J; bases not matched to a gene: 9. CDR1 and CDR2 (germline): MNHNS, SASEGT. The CDR3 extends over 15 amino acids. CDR3 sequence reads: CASSARQGASTEAFF. Written as DNA, the CDR3 is TGTGCCAGCAGCGCCCGACAGGGGGCAAGTACTGAAGCTTTCTTT.

In this sample, this clonotype turned up a few times. The chain carries TRBV6-5 and TRBJ1-2; possible D gene TRBD1, 5 bases. The germline gives CDR1 MNHEY, CDR2 SVGAGI. The CDR3 loop spans 12 amino acids. V lost 10 bases and J 5 bases, leaving 14 bases between the germline ends. CDR3 protein: CAIMTVNYGYTF. CDR3 in DNA: TGTGCCATCATGACAGTCAATTATGGCTACACCTTC.

The chain joins TRBV20-1 to TRBJ2-2, with 7 bases that match TRBD1. In germline, CDR1 is DFQATT, CDR2 SNEGSKA (reference sequence). With 3 bases clipped from V and 4 bases from J, the junction kept 2 bases outside the gene matches. CDR3 length equals 13 residues. CDR3 bases: TGCAGTGCTAGTCACAGGGGCACCGGGGAGCTGTTTTTT. It translates to CSASHRGTGELFF.